Reported below is one T cell receptor beta chain. This record belongs to a study of cytomegalovirus exposure and HLA in healthy donors. Use of 60 Vbeta and 13 Jbeta primers characterized the PCR. As processed by the authors: Around 83 million unique TCR beta chains, 8.5 million to 14 million shared, were counted in a later analysis. Sequencing was performed with immunoSEQ multiplex PCR; in TCRdb, only in-frame clones are kept and a portion is missing. The V and J calls and clone size come from that table; D and trimming were worked out from the DNA. The sample shows approximately 100,000 clones, 60% to 85% of them seen only once. The germline V gene encodes CDR1 SGHKS and CDR2 YYEKEE (reference sequence). The V end was cut by 3 bases, the J end by 4 bases, with 20 bases between. The CDR3 has 17 residues.

The genes are TRBV5-5 and TRBJ1-3, with D perhaps matching TRBD1 (6 bases). The sample taken for sequencing was PBMCs. The TCR comes from a man aged 60 to 75 in good health and CMV-seropositive. CDR3 in amino acids: CASSSSWTQGSGNTIYF. The CDR3 bases are TGTGCCAGCAGCTCTTCGTGGACACAGGGTTCAGGAAACACCATATATTTT.